The present T cell receptor (beta chain) was sequenced within a study of CD8+ T cells in alopecia areata. Study-wide context: Tofacitinib was taken orally by treated patients, and the dose was 5 to 10 mg twice daily. The duration of tofacitinib was 6 to 18 months, with 6 months off drug afterward. Study results and caveats: Lesional scalp exceeded normal scalp in clonality, especially in alopecia totalis/universalis.

PBMCs, the starting material, were the source of sorted CD4+ and CD8+ T cells. V lost 3 bases to trimming and J lost 7 bases, with 9 bases between them. Germline V gives CDR1 GTSNPN, CDR2 SVGIG (reference sequence). The CDR3 extends over 12 amino acids. Note on this clone: Its antigen is currently unknown.

RNA, once extracted, was reverse transcribed into cDNA for use as the sequencing template. This table comes from immunoSEQ multiplex PCR, and its TCRdb copy is limited to in-frame clones, with some not included. The sample consists of 200,000 or so clones, 57% of them appearing once. V usage is TRBV30 and J usage is TRBJ2-2; D is tentatively TRBD1 or TRBD2 (5 bases each). The clonotype originates from a human donor with alopecia areata. Sequences were derived from CD4+ T cells sorted from blood, sampled at week 0. CDR3 residues: CAWRWDRGELFF. The CDR3 DNA reads as TGTGCCTGGAGGTGGGACCGCGGGGAGCTGTTTTTT.